This T cell receptor beta chain stems from a study of Ad26.COV2.S vaccination and SARS-CoV-2 variants. Study context: Donor was in the COV1001 Ad26.COV2.S trial arm. Ad26.COV2.S, an intramuscular injection, was given once or twice 56 days apart.

Study-wide results and caveats: Responses of spike-specific T cells (both CD8+ and CD4+) reportedly showed substantial breadth after vaccination. Vaccine recipients showed a spike-specific TCR breadth that was higher than in placebo recipients.

With regard to this clone: The antigen is unknown.

The repertoire was sequenced with immunoSEQ multiplex PCR; TCRdb's copy has only in-frame clones and lacks some. The data hold around 400,000 clones, with 70% to 90% observed a single time. Germline CDR1 is SGHRS and CDR2 is YFSETQ. The V segment lost 6 bases and the J segment 0 bases; nucleotides outside the gene matches: 15. This CDR3 region has 19 residues. The treatment: some 19 received Ad26.COV2.S at low or high dose, single or two shots; roughly 5 received placebo; per-sample allocation not given. Day 63 after the first injection of vaccine or placebo was the sampling time. Sequences were derived from peripheral blood, sampled in a trial of Ad26.COV2.S vaccine versus placebo. The TCR comes from a person between 18 and 59 years old who received the Ad26.COV2.S COVID-19 vaccine or a placebo. The chain has TRBV5-1 and TRBJ2-6; 7 nucleotides agree with TRBD1. The CDR3 bases are TGCGCCAGCACCCAATTTAGACAGGGTGCCTACTCTGGGGCCAACGTCCTGACTTTC. It is translated as CASTQFRQGAYSGANVLTF. The variable domain in full, with the rest retrieved from reference TRBV5-1 and TRBJ2-6, is KAGVTQTPRYLIKTRGQQVTLSCSPISGHRSVSWYQQTPGQGLQFLFEYFSETQRNKGNFPGRFSGRQFSNSRSEMNVSTLELGDSALYLCASTQFRQGAYSGANVLTFGAGSRLTVL.